This TCR beta chain was captured by sequencing in a study of blood T cell repertoires in COVID-19. At the level of the study: The United States, Italy and Spain supplied acute and convalescent COVID-19 samples. Nucleic acid was either cDNA or gDNA, and it came from T cells, B-cell-depleted T cells, or PBMCs.

The method was immunoSEQ multiplex PCR; TCRdb's version includes in-frame clones alone and lacks a portion of them. Altogether roughly 150,000 clones are present, approximately 90% being singletons, with the ten largest covering 5%. CDR1 GTSNPN and CDR2 SVGIG come from the germline V gene (reference sequence). V shed 2 bases and J shed 3 bases, with 8 bases lying between them. The CDR3 has 13 residues. This clone appeared a single time. V gene TRBV30 combines with J gene TRBJ1-3; a weak D match, TRBD1 (6 bases). The origin of this receptor is a human donor in a cohort sampled during active COVID-19. Specimen: peripheral blood. CDR3: CAWSRGGGNTIYF. CDR3 sequence (DNA): TGTGCCTGGAGTAGGGGGGGTGGAAACACCATATATTTT.